Below are 27 T cell receptor beta chains sequenced from a single sample in a study of T-cell reconstitution after alpha-beta-depleted transplantation in children. Library preparation (for TCRbeta) was performed with unique molecular identifiers. Each CDR3 protein gets one entry after TCRdb re-called the PCR reads with MiXCR. Seen here are fewer than 550,000 distinct CDR3 sequences, 11% observed once, and the top ten hold 13% to 15%. The sample was PBMCs, mostly from graft donor cells, taken 180 days after TCRalphabeta/CD19-depleted stem cell transplant. These receptors were taken from a female patient aged 2 to 10 who had a stem cell transplant for aplastic anemia, so the T cells may come from the graft donor.

The CDR3 nucleotides are TGCGCCAGCAGCCCGAGGACAGGGAATGTTTTGAACACCGGGGAGCTGTTTTTT. Protein: CASSPRTGNVLNTGELFF. The rearrangement uses TRBV5-1 and TRBJ2-2, with 8 bases identical to TRBD1. CDR1 is SGHRS and CDR2 is YFSETQ in the germline V gene. Trimming removed 4 bases from V and 1 base from J; junction bases left unmatched: 12. CDR3 length: 18 residues. Looking up the rest from reference TRBV5-1 and TRBJ2-2 gives the full variable domain: KAGVTQTPRYLIKTRGQQVTLSCSPISGHRSVSWYQQTPGQGLQFLFEYFSETQRNKGNFPGRFSGRQFSNSRSEMNVSTLELGDSALYLCASSPRTGNVLNTGELFFGEGSRLTVL.

This clonotype was picked up many times. The chain employs TRBV5-1 and TRBJ2-1; 10 bases match TRBD1. The germline V gene encodes CDR1 SGHRS and CDR2 YFSETQ. The CDR3 has 14 amino acids. J gave up 9 bases and V 0 bases, and 3 bases lay outside the gene matches. CDR3 sequence reads: CASSLGDRGGEQFF. The CDR3 DNA is TGCGCCAGCAGCTTGGGGGACAGGGGAGGTGAGCAGTTCTTC.

The table lists this clonotype with many counts. The chain recombines TRBV4-1 with TRBJ2-3; TRBD2 agrees at 10 bases. Germline V gene data show CDR1 as MGHRA and CDR2 as YSYEKL. This CDR3 comprises 17 residues. With 0 bases clipped from V and 4 bases from J, the junction kept 7 bases outside the gene matches. CDR3 in DNA: TGCGCCAGCAGCCAAGACAGGTTAGCGGGGGGACCAGATACGCAGTATTTT. As protein: CASSQDRLAGGPDTQYF.

The chain couples TRBV18 to TRBJ2-1; D unclear. This CDR3 is built from 13 residues. Germline CDR1 reads KGHSH; CDR2 reads LQKENI. The V end was cut by 2 bases, the J end by 6 bases, with 8 bases between. As DNA, the CDR3 is TGTGCCAGCTCACCATCGTATCGCAATGAGCAGTTCTTC. Residues: CASSPSYRNEQFF.

The gene calls are TRBV18 and TRBJ2-7; a weak D match, TRBD1 (6 bases). V lost 9 bases and J lost 1, with 13 bases in between. The V gene's germline CDR1 is KGHSH and CDR2 LQKENI. CDR3 size: 13 residues. In DNA form, the CDR3 reads TGTGCCAGTCGGTCGAGGGGGTCCTACGAGCAGTACTTC. Translated: CASRSRGSYEQYF.

There are a few counts of this clonotype. The rearrangement uses TRBV28 and TRBJ2-7; 8 bases map to TRBD2. The germline gives CDR1 MDHEN, CDR2 SYDVKM. V trimming: 3 bases; J trimming: 2 bases; junction bases outside the gene matches: 3. This CDR3 comprises 14 residues. CDR3: CASSFERETYEQYF. The CDR3 DNA follows: TGTGCCAGCAGTTTCGAGCGGGAGACCTACGAGCAGTACTTC.

This clonotype was seen a handful of times. J is TRBJ2-7 and V is TRBV20-1, with D maybe TRBD2 (7 bases). Trimming left V 3 bases short and J 4 bases short, with 16 bases between. The V gene's germline CDR1 is DFQATT and CDR2 SNEGSKA (reference sequence). The CDR3 has 14 amino acids. The CDR3 here is CSASGGAGRYEQYV. Written as DNA, the CDR3 is TGCAGTGCTAGTGGGGGGGCAGGACGGTACGAGCAGTACGTC.

V is TRBV29-1 and J is TRBJ1-2; TRBD1 matches at 9 bases. CDR1 SQVTM and CDR2 ANQGSEA come from the germline V gene. V dropped 5 bases and J dropped 13; count of bases not matched to a gene: 14. The CDR3 spans 13 residues. CDR3 residues: CSVSETRDRVPTF. CDR3 bases: TGCAGCGTTTCCGAGACCCGGGACAGGGTGCCCACCTTC.

In its sample, this clonotype was seen many times. This chain uses TRBV9 with TRBJ2-5, with D perhaps TRBD1 (7 bases). CDR1 is SGDLS and CDR2 is YYNGEE in the germline V gene. This CDR3 is built from 15 residues. V was cut by 3 bases and J by 3 bases, with 15 bases left in between. The CDR3 loop is CASSGRDRPEETQYF. CDR3 coding DNA: TGTGCCAGCAGCGGGAGGGACAGACCCGAAGAGACCCAGTACTTC.

Concerning this clonotype itself: The junction does not match germline at one end; this may be a read error. V and J are TRBV28 and TRBJ2-3; D is perhaps TRBD2 (6 bases). Germline assignment: CDR1 MDHEN and CDR2 SYDVKM. The CDR3 has 15 amino acids. This CDR3 is CASTLIGRGTDTQYF. In nucleotides, the CDR3 is TGTGCCAGCACTTTAATCGGCCGGGGGACAGATACGCAGTATTTT.

The chain recombines TRBV4-3 with TRBJ2-1; 7 bases are a match to TRBD2. Germline assignment: CDR1 LGHNA and CDR2 YSLEER. Trimming took 4 bases from V and 8 from J; bases not matched to a gene: 5. The CDR3 totals 13 residues. The CDR3 DNA sequence: TGCGCCAGCAGCCCAGGACTAGTCGATGAGCAGTTCTTC. Translating gives CASSPGLVDEQFF.

This chain uses TRBV7-2 with TRBJ2-1; the match to TRBD1 covers 7 bases. After removal of 1 base from V and 14 bases from J, the junction contained 8 bases not matched to a gene. The CDR3 consists of 13 residues. Germline-derived CDR1 and CDR2 are SGHTA and FQGNSA. DNA of the CDR3: TGTGCCAGCAGCTTAGAGGTTGACAGGGTAAAGTTCTTC. Its translation: CASSLEVDRVKFF.

The V call is TRBV20-1, the J call TRBJ1-1, with D perhaps matching TRBD1 (5 bases). The CDR3 totals 12 residues. The germline V and J ends were trimmed by 5 bases and 8 bases, with 15 bases remaining between them. Germline CDR1 DFQATT, CDR2 SNEGSKA (reference sequence). The CDR3 reads CSAHLPGVEAFF. CDR3 in DNA: TGCAGTGCTCATCTTCCGGGGGTAGAAGCTTTCTTT.

The rearrangement links TRBV7-2 to TRBJ2-2; D may be TRBD2 (6 bases). Germline V gene data show CDR1 as SGHTA and CDR2 as FQGNSA. Trimming stripped 0 bases from V and 4 bases from J, with 9 bases between. The CDR3 is 15 amino acids. The CDR3 coding sequence is TGTGCCAGCAGCTTAGCGCTGGGGGGCACCGGGGAGCTGTTTTTT. Protein product: CASSLALGGTGELFF.

This clonotype was seen a handful of times. The genes are TRBV28 and TRBJ2-3, with 7 bases identical to TRBD2. Trimming removed 5 bases from V and 3 bases from J; junction bases left unmatched: 11. CDR1 MDHEN and CDR2 SYDVKM come from the germline V gene. This CDR3 has 16 amino acids. CDR3 nucleotide sequence: TGTGCCAGCAGTCTGGTTGGGGGAGGGAGAACAGATACGCAGTATTTT. Its translation: CASSLVGGGRTDTQYF.

The chain uses TRBV29-1 and TRBJ1-1; D ambiguous. The CDR3 runs 11 residues. The V and J ends lost 8 bases and 1 base respectively, with 8 bases between them. Germline loops: CDR1 SQVTM, CDR2 ANQGSEA. DNA of the CDR3: TGCAGCCTCCTCGGGAACACTGAAGCTTTCTTT. It specifies CSLLGNTEAFF. Complete variable domain (other parts from reference TRBV29-1 and TRBJ1-1): SAVISQKPSRDICQRGTSLTIQCQVDSQVTMMFWYRQQPGQSLTLIATANQGSEATYESGFVIDKFPISRPNLTFSTLTVSNMSPEDSSIYLCSLLGNTEAFFGQGTRLTVV.

The chain has TRBV6-5 and TRBJ2-1; D uncertain. In germline, CDR1 is MNHEY, CDR2 SVGAGI. The CDR3 loop spans 14 amino acids. Trimming pared 6 bases from V and 1 base from J, leaving 10 bases between. CDR3 DNA: TGTGCCAGCAGCAACTCCAGGTCCTACAATGAGCAGTTCTTC. It encodes CASSNSRSYNEQFF.

This rearrangement joins TRBV24-1 to TRBJ2-1; weak D call: TRBD1 (6 bases). The CDR3 is made up of 15 amino acids. V lost 3 bases and J lost 6, with 14 bases in between. Looked up from germline, CDR1 is KGHDR and CDR2 is SFDVKD. The CDR3 spells CATSDLPGHFNEQFF. CDR3 sequence (DNA): TGTGCCACCAGTGATCTTCCGGGACATTTCAATGAGCAGTTCTTC.

This rearrangement joins TRBV21-1 to TRBJ2-7. TRBV21-1 counts as a pseudogene. The CDR3 runs 14 residues. The CDR3 is CASSKGTSSYKQYV. The CDR3 bases are TGTGCCAGCAGCAAAGGGACCAGCTCCTACAAGCAGTACGTC.

This sequence joins TRBV12-3 or TRBV12-4 and TRBJ1-3, with D possibly matching TRBD1 (5 bases). The CDR3 contains 15 residues. V was pared by 6 bases and J by 3 bases, with 15 bases between. CDR3 DNA: TGTGCCAGCAGCGACGCAGGGTTAAGTGGAAACACCATATATTTT. Encoded protein: CASSDAGLSGNTIYF.

The chain has TRBV24-1 and TRBJ2-1, with 7 bases that match TRBD1. Germline CDR1 reads KGHDR; CDR2 reads SFDVKD. The CDR3 contains 17 residues. The trim removed 3 bases at V and 4 bases at J, leaving 11 bases unmatched. The CDR3 nucleotides are TGTGCCACCAGTGATCCCAGCGTCCAGGGGGTATACAATGAGCAGTTCTTC. Its translation: CATSDPSVQGVYNEQFF.

This sequence joins TRBV5-1 and TRBJ2-1; 9 bases are shared with TRBD1. Trimming took 5 bases from V and 9 from J; bases not matched to a gene: 15. The CDR3 extends over 16 amino acids. Germline V gives CDR1 SGHRS, CDR2 YFSETQ. This CDR3 reads CASSPRDRVPGGEQFF. CDR3 nucleotide sequence: TGCGCCAGCAGTCCCCGGGACAGGGTCCCCGGGGGTGAGCAGTTCTTC. Full variable domain (remainder filled in from reference TRBV5-1 and TRBJ2-1): KAGVTQTPRYLIKTRGQQVTLSCSPISGHRSVSWYQQTPGQGLQFLFEYFSETQRNKGNFPGRFSGRQFSNSRSEMNVSTLELGDSALYLCASSPRDRVPGGEQFFGPGTRLTVL.

This clonotype occurred a few times. The chain couples TRBV2 to TRBJ2-1, with TRBD2 matching over 9 bases. Trimming removed 5 bases from V and 4 bases from J; junction bases left unmatched: 9. The CDR3 consists of 16 residues. Germline V gene sequence: CDR1 SNHLY, CDR2 FYNNEI. In DNA form, the CDR3 reads TGTGCCAGCAGTCCCCAGCGGGGGGTTACATACAATGAGCAGTTCTTC. Amino acid sequence: CASSPQRGVTYNEQFF.

This chain links TRBV11-2 with TRBJ2-1, with 8 positions matching TRBD1. Germline CDR1 reads SGHAT; CDR2 reads FQNNGV. V was pared by 5 bases and J by 0 bases, with 18 bases of the junction left unmatched. The CDR3 is 20 residues long. This CDR3 is CASSARQGWLGPSSYNEQFF. The DNA of the CDR3 is TGTGCCAGCAGCGCCCGACAGGGGTGGCTCGGACCTAGCTCCTACAATGAGCAGTTCTTC.

This rearrangement joins TRBV28 to TRBJ2-4, with D tentatively TRBD2 (6 bases). Trimming pared 10 bases from V and 3 bases from J, leaving 16 bases between. The CDR3 is made up of 14 amino acids. Per germline, CDR1 MDHEN and CDR2 SYDVKM. In DNA form, the CDR3 reads TGTGCCATTCGACCGGGACTGGTCAAAAACATTCAGTACTTC. This encodes CAIRPGLVKNIQYF.

This clonotype was seen only a few times. The chain couples TRBV20-1 to TRBJ1-2, with D unresolved. The germline V and J ends were trimmed by 3 bases and 0 bases, with 11 bases remaining between them. Germline-derived CDR1 and CDR2 are DFQATT and SNEGSKA (reference sequence). The CDR3 runs 14 residues. CDR3 protein: CSASPDGPNYGYTF. CDR3 sequence (DNA): TGCAGTGCTAGCCCCGACGGACCTAACTATGGCTACACCTTC.

This chain joins TRBV20-1 and TRBJ1-1; D not resolved. The CDR3 sequence is 14 residues long. V dropped 4 bases and J dropped 0 bases, with 12 bases sitting between them. Germline V CDR1 and CDR2: DFQATT, SNEGSKA (reference sequence). In DNA form, the CDR3 reads TGCAGTGCTACCCACCACGGGATGAACACTGAAGCTTTCTTT. Amino acids: CSATHHGMNTEAFF.